This T cell receptor (beta chain) was obtained from a study of T cells in localized non-small cell lung cancer (dated by TCRdb to about 2020). Study-level background: T cell repertoires of approximately 250 early-stage NSCLC patients were analyzed, with tumors being compared against uninvolved tumor-adjacent lungs. A mean age of 66.3 years was recorded for the NSCLC patients, of whom under 150 were male and around 100 were female. The cohort consisted of approximately 240 treatment-naive NSCLC patients whose localized lung tumors had been resected.

Overall results and qualifications from the work: A median of 57 of the top 100 tumor clones were detected in paired uninvolved adjacent lung, and some 29 of these tumor clones were also found among the top 100 clones of the paired uninvolved adjacent lung. Higher T cell density in blood was associated with longer overall survival, whereas higher clonality in adjacent lung was associated with shorter survival. Because the study design was exploratory, TCR variables were selected using unadjusted p-values without false-discovery rate correction. Because multi-region tumor sequencing was not done, intratumor heterogeneity could not be ruled out. Uninvolved tumor-adjacent lung showed the highest T cell clonality, higher than tumor, which suggests more focused antigenic responses in the adjacent lung.

CDR1 and CDR2 were assigned from the germline V gene as SGDLS and YYNGEE. From cysteine to phenylalanine, the CDR3 is 12 amino acids long. The entry retains the CDR3 DNA only, 36 bases that are in frame from base 1. Trimming costs V 0 bases and J 7 bases, and their ends lie 4 bases apart. The immunoSEQ Assay was used to sequence TCR beta CDR3 regions from DNA. From the authors' description of their analysis: To compute T cell density, TCR beta template counts were normalized to usable DNA, which was estimated by amplifying housekeeping genes. Richness was estimated with the preseqR package, extrapolating to 400,000 templates for PBMC samples and 120,000 templates for tissue samples. Clonality was defined as one minus Pielou's evenness. Differential abundance testing on productive amino-acid clonotypes, with a minimum total count of 5 and an alpha of 0.1, was used to identify tissue-enriched TCRs. The Jaccard Index and the Morisita Overlap Index were used to quantify repertoire overlap between compartments. GLIPH clustered TCR beta CDR3s with public tetramer-defined viral CDR3s; viral motifs required at least three viral sequences plus V-gene enrichment. TCRdb obtained this table from immuneACCESS and retained in-frame rearrangements with V and J assigned. These tables miss some clones; where compared with another copy, unresolved V genes account for less than half of the shortfall, and the remainder is unexplained. The DNA was the basis for D and trimming; V, J and clone size are from that table. Present in this sample are approximately 64,000 clones, 75% to 90% of which were seen just once. The ten largest make up 1.5% to 2% of the sample.

Turning to this clone: Its target antigen remains unknown. No much larger clonotype is one base removed from it; base qualities were not supplied.

At diagnosis, peripheral blood, uninvolved tumor-adjacent lung and tumor were collected and stored as a combination of fresh-frozen and FFPE material. For TCR repertoire profiling, the blood samples were analyzed as peripheral blood mononuclear cells. The sample here was peripheral blood, taken before any cancer treatment. This sequence was found in a woman aged 40 to 75 with stage I lung adenocarcinoma. The chain is assembled from TRBV9 and TRBJ2-2; the D gene lacks a confident call. The CDR3: CASSVDDGELFF. The sequence in DNA is TGTGCCAGCAGCGTAGATGACGGGGAGCTGTTTTTT.